Presented here are 21 T cell receptor beta chains from one specimen sequenced in a study of T cell responses to AZD1222 COVID-19 vaccine. Produced via immunoSEQ multiplex PCR; TCRdb's table is partial and in-frame only. The repertoire holds about 190,000 clones, with around 94% as singletons. The specimen was peripheral blood, collected 28 days after the second dose of the MenACWY control vaccine. These receptors all stem from an adult who received the MenACWY meningococcal vaccine as a control.

The chain employs TRBV27 and TRBJ1-5; D is uncertain. The CDR3 runs to 14 residues. V was clipped by 1 base and J by 5 bases, with 9 bases between them. Germline loops: CDR1 MNHEY, CDR2 SMNVEV (reference sequence). The CDR3 nucleotides read TGTGCCAGCAGTTTATTGTCTCAGGATCAGCCCCAGCATTTT. Amino acids: CASSLLSQDQPQHF.

The chain recombines TRBV18 with TRBJ1-5, with D unclear. The germline V gene encodes CDR1 KGHSH and CDR2 LQKENI. The CDR3 is made up of 16 amino acids. V was clipped by 3 bases and J by 0 bases, with 12 bases between them. The chain's CDR3 is CASSPSLVPSNQPQHF. The CDR3 DNA is TGTGCCAGCTCACCCTCGTTGGTTCCTAGCAATCAGCCCCAGCATTTT.

The rearrangement links TRBV28 to TRBJ2-5, with TRBD2 matching over 8 bases. Germline V gives CDR1 MDHEN, CDR2 SYDVKM. This CDR3 is 19 amino acids long. The trim removed 10 bases at V and 4 bases at J, leaving 26 bases unmatched. CDR3 coding DNA: TGTGCCACCGCGGGAGACCCGGAAGCGGCGGGAGGTATGGCAGAGACCCAGTACTTC. Translated, it gives CATAGDPEAAGGMAETQYF.

The chain combines TRBV5-1 with TRBJ1-2, with 7 bases matching TRBD1. Germline V gene sequence: CDR1 SGHRS, CDR2 YFSETQ. This CDR3 is 16 amino acids long. The ends lost 2 bases at V and 0 bases at J; junction bases unmatched: 7. The CDR3 sequence is CASSFGTDITNYGYTF. As DNA, the CDR3 is TGCGCCAGCAGCTTTGGGACAGATATTACTAACTATGGCTACACCTTC.

J is TRBJ2-5 and V is TRBV11-1, with D possibly being TRBD2 (6 bases). Trimming took off 1 base at V and 2 bases at J, with 8 bases between the two ends. The CDR3 is made up of 14 amino acids. Germline V gives CDR1 SGHAT, CDR2 FQDESV (reference sequence). This CDR3 reads CASSLGGGQETQYF. CDR3 bases: TGTGCCAGCAGCTTAGGGGGAGGACAAGAGACCCAGTACTTC.

The chain joins TRBV27 to TRBJ1-4, with D perhaps TRBD1 (5 bases). Germline V gene data show CDR1 as MNHEY and CDR2 as SMNVEV (reference sequence). The CDR3 runs 14 residues. Trimming cost V 1 base and J 8 bases, with 11 bases left between them. The DNA for the CDR3 is TGTGCCAGCAGTTTATTAGGGGACGGGGAAAAACTGTTTTTT. Its protein is CASSLLGDGEKLFF.

J is TRBJ2-7 and V is TRBV30, with TRBD1 matching over 8 bases. J lost 3 bases, V lost 1 base, and 5 bases had no gene match. The germline CDR1 and CDR2 sequences are GTSNPN and SVGIG (reference sequence). The CDR3 runs to 14 residues. Here the CDR3 reads CAWSGTGQFYEQYF. The CDR3 coding sequence is TGTGCCTGGAGTGGGACAGGGCAATTCTACGAGCAGTACTTC.

This clone has only one observation. V gene TRBV12-5 combines with J gene TRBJ1-1; weak D call: TRBD1 (5 bases). Germline CDR1 is LGHNT and CDR2 is FRNRAP. V lost 4 bases and J 4 bases, leaving 10 bases between the germline ends. The CDR3 loop spans 13 amino acids. The CDR3 protein is CASGSRGGTEAFF. DNA of the CDR3: TGTGCTAGTGGTTCCCGGGGGGGCACTGAAGCTTTCTTT.

This rearrangement joins TRBV19 to TRBJ1-2; D unresolved. V was shortened by 5 bases and J by 5 bases, with 9 bases between the two germline ends. The germline V gene has CDR1 LNHDA and CDR2 SQIVND (reference sequence). CDR3 length: 12 residues. In DNA form, the CDR3 reads TGTGCCAGTAGTTCCGGTCCATATGGCTACACCTTC. Its translation is CASSSGPYGYTF.

This clone was recorded only once. The V and J genes are TRBV2 and TRBJ1-2, with a tentative D call TRBD1 (5 bases). V was cut by 5 bases and J by 2 bases, with 6 bases left in between. This CDR3 comprises 12 residues. CDR1 is SNHLY, CDR2 FYNNEI, per germline. The CDR3 protein is CASSRDNYGYTF. CDR3 in DNA: TGTGCCAGCAGTCGGGACAACTATGGCTACACCTTC.

This clone was seen only once. J is TRBJ1-2 and V is TRBV5-1; D is ambiguous. V lost 4 bases and J 2 bases, leaving 9 bases between the germline ends. The CDR3 runs to 13 residues. CDR1 SGHRS and CDR2 YFSETQ come from the germline V gene. CDR3 region: CASSDTVNYGYTF. As DNA, the CDR3 is TGCGCCAGCAGCGATACAGTGAACTATGGCTACACCTTC.

This chain links TRBV4-3 with TRBJ2-7; TRBD2 might be the D (6 bases). The CDR3 consists of 16 residues. Trimming removed 0 bases at V and 3 bases at J, with 15 bases between. Germline CDR1 reads LGHNA; CDR2 reads YSLEER. In DNA, the CDR3 is TGCGCCAGCAGCCAAGATCGCGCTAGCGAGAGCTACGAGCAGTACTTC. Its translation is CASSQDRASESYEQYF.

This clone was detected once. This chain uses TRBV3-1 (or the pseudogene TRBV3-2) with TRBJ2-3; TRBD2 matches 7 bases. With V trimmed by 4 bases and J by 6 bases, 4 bases remained unmatched. Per germline, CDR1 LGHDT and CDR2 YNNKEL (reference sequence). The CDR3 has 13 residues. In DNA, the CDR3 is TGTGCCAGCAGCCTCCTGGGAGGGGATACGCAGTATTTT. Translated: CASSLLGGDTQYF.

The chain links TRBV4-2 to TRBJ1-5; no clear D gene. This CDR3 comprises 14 residues. Germline V CDR1 and CDR2: LGHNA, YNFKEQ. Trimming left V 1 base short and J 4 bases short, with 8 bases between. CDR3 sequence: CASSQVSGNQPQHF. CDR3 DNA sequence: TGTGCCAGCAGCCAAGTGAGCGGGAATCAGCCCCAGCATTTT.

The chain combines TRBV29-1 with TRBJ1-1; D gene uncertain. The CDR3 covers 11 residues. Trimming took 2 bases from V and 5 from J, leaving 6 bases between them. Germline lookup yields CDR1 SQVTM and CDR2 ANQGSEA. CDR3 in DNA: TGCAGCGTTGAAAGAGTTACTGAAGCTTTCTTT. Translated: CSVERVTEAFF.

This clone was picked up one time. The rearrangement uses TRBV5-1 and TRBJ2-7; TRBD1 matches 10 bases. The germline V gene has CDR1 SGHRS and CDR2 YFSETQ. The CDR3 covers 15 residues. J was trimmed by 3 bases and V by 4 bases; bases with no gene match: 7. In DNA, the CDR3 is TGCGCCAGCAGCAAGGGGACAGGGGTAGGCTACGAGCAGTACTTC. Protein: CASSKGTGVGYEQYF.

V gene TRBV19 combines with J gene TRBJ1-3; no clear D gene. Trimming left V 3 bases short and J 3 bases short, with 9 bases between. Germline CDR1 reads LNHDA; CDR2 reads SQIVND (reference sequence). The CDR3 is 14 residues long. The CDR3 DNA follows: TGTGCCAGTAGTATGATGCTGGGTGGAAACACCATATATTTT. Encoded protein: CASSMMLGGNTIYF.

The chain recombines TRBV11-2 with TRBJ2-1; 8 nucleotides line up with TRBD2. Germline CDR1 SGHAT, CDR2 FQNNGV. The V gene end was trimmed by 2 bases and the J gene end by 7 bases; junction bases not matched to a gene: 10. CDR3 size: 16 residues. The CDR3 is CASSLIMGTRGNEQFF. The DNA of the CDR3 is TGTGCCAGCAGCTTAATAATGGGGACTAGGGGAAATGAGCAGTTCTTC.

The rearrangement links TRBV6-1 to TRBJ1-2; D uncertain. The germline gives CDR1 MNHNS, CDR2 SASEGT. The CDR3 is 13 residues long. V dropped 0 bases and J dropped 4 bases, with 6 bases sitting between them. For the CDR3, the DNA is TGTGCCAGCAGTGAAGCAGGACTCTATGGCTACACCTTC. Its protein product is CASSEAGLYGYTF.

The gene calls are TRBV5-1 and TRBJ1-4, with D uncertain. The germline V gene has CDR1 SGHRS and CDR2 YFSETQ. Trimming pared 2 bases from V and 4 bases from J, leaving 6 bases between. This CDR3 contains 13 residues. The CDR3 DNA reads TGCGCCAGCAGCTTAGCTATTAATGAAAAACTGTTTTTT. Translated, it gives CASSLAINEKLFF.

The chain links TRBV7-3 to TRBJ2-2; a weak D match, TRBD2 (6 bases). This CDR3 contains 16 residues. The V and J ends lost 5 bases and 3 bases respectively, with 16 bases between them. CDR1 is SGHTA and CDR2 is FQGTGA in the germline V gene. CDR3 region: CASSTSGTVDTGELFF. DNA for the CDR3: TGTGCCAGCAGCACCTCCGGGACTGTTGACACCGGGGAGCTGTTTTTT.